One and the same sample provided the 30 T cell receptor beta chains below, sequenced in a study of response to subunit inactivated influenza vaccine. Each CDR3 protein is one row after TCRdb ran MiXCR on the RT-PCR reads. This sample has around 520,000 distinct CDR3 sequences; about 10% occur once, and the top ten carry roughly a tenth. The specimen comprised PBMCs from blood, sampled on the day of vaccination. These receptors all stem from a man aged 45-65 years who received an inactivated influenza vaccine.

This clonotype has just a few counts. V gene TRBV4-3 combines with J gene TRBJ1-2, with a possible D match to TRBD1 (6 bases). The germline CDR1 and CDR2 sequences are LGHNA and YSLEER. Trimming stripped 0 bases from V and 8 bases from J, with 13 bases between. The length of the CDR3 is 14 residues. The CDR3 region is CASSQELGARGYTF. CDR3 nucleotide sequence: TGCGCCAGCAGCCAAGAATTGGGGGCTCGGGGCTACACCTTC.

The DNA of the CDR3 is TGTGCCAGCAGCTTGGGGGAGGGGGCTCGAGAGACCCAGTACTTC. Its translation is CASSLGEGARETQYF. This chain links TRBV5-4 with TRBJ2-5; D may be TRBD1 or TRBD2 (7 bases each). V was clipped by 0 bases and J by 4 bases, with 13 bases between them. Looked up from germline, CDR1 is SGHNT and CDR2 is YYREEE (reference sequence). The CDR3 totals 15 residues.

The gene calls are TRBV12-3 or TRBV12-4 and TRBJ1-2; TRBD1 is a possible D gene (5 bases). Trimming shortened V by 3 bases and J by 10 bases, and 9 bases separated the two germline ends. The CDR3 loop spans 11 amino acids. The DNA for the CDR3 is TGTGCCAGCAGTTTGGGACGGAACTACACCTTC. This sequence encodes CASSLGRNYTF.

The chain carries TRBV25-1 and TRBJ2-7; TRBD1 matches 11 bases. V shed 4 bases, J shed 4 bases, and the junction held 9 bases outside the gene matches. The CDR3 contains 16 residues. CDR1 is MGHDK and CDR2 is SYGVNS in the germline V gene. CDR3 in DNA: TGTGCCAGCAGTGCACTGCAGGGACAGGGGGGGTACGAGCAGTACTTC. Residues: CASSALQGQGGYEQYF.

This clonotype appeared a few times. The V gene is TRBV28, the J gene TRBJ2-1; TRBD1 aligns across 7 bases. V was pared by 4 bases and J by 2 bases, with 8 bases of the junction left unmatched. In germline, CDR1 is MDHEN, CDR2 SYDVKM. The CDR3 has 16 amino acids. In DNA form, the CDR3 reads TGTGCCAGCAGTTCCCGAGACAGGGCTACCTACAATGAGCAGTTCTTC. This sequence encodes CASSSRDRATYNEQFF.

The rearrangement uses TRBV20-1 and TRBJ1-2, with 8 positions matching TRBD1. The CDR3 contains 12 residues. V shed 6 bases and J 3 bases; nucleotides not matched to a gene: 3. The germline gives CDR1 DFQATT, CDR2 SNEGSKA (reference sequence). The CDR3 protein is CSAQTGDYGYTF. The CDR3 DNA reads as TGCAGTGCCCAGACAGGGGACTATGGCTACACCTTC.

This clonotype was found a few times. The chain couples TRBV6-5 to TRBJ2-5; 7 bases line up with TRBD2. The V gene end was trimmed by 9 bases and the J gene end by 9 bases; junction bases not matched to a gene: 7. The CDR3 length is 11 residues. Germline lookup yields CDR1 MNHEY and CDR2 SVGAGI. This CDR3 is CASYSGQAQYF. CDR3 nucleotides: TGTGCCAGTTATAGCGGGCAGGCCCAGTACTTC.

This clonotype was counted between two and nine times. CDR3 DNA sequence: TGTGCCAGCAGCCCCATGCCCAGAGAGACCCAGTACTTC. Protein sequence: CASSPMPRETQYF. V gene TRBV7-2 combines with J gene TRBJ2-5; no reliable D call. The CDR3 loop spans 13 amino acids. Deletions cut 5 bases from V and 4 bases from J, with 11 bases between. The V gene's germline CDR1 is SGHTA and CDR2 FQGNSA.

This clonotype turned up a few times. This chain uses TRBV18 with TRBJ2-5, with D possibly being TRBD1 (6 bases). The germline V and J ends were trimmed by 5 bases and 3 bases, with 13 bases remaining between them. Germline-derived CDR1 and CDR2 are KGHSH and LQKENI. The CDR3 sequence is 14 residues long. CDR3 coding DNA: TGTGCCAGCTCAGGCTTGGACAGAGAAGAGACCCAGTACTTC. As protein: CASSGLDREETQYF.

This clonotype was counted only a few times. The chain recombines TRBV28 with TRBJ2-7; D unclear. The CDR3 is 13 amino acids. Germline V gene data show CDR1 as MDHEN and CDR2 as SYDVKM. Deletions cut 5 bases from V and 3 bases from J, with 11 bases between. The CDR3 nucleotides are TGTGCCAGCAGTGCCCCGGGCAGCTACGAGCAGTACTTC. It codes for CASSAPGSYEQYF.

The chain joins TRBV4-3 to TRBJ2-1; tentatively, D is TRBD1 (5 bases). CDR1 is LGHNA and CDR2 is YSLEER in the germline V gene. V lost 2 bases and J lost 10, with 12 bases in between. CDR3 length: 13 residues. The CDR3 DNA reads TGCGCCAGCAGCCAACAGGGCGCTGGCGAGCAGTTCTTC. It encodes CASSQQGAGEQFF.

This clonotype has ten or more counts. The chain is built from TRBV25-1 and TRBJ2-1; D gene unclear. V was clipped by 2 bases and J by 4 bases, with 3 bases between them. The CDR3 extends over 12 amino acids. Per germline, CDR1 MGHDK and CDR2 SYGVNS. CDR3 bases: TGTGCCAGCAGTGAACAGTACAATGAGCAGTTCTTC. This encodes CASSEQYNEQFF. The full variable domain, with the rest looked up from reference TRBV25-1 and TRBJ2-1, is EADIYQTPRYLVIGTGKKITLECSQTMGHDKMYWYQQDPGMELHLIHYSYGVNSTEKGDLSSESTVSRIRTEHFPLTLESARPSHTSQYLCASSEQYNEQFFGPGTRLTVL.

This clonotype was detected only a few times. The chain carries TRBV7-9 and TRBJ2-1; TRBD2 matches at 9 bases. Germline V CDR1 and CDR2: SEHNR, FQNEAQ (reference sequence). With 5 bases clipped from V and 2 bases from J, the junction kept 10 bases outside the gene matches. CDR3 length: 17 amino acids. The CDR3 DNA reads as TGTGCCAGCAGCCCCCCAAGCGGGAGGCCCCCCTACAATGAGCAGTTCTTC. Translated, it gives CASSPPSGRPPYNEQFF.

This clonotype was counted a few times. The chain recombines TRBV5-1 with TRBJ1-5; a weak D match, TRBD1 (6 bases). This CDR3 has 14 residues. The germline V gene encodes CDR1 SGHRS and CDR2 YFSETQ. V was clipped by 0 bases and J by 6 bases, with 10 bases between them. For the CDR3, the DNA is TGCGCCAGCAGCTTGGAATCAGGGGCTCAGCCCCAGCATTTT. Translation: CASSLESGAQPQHF.

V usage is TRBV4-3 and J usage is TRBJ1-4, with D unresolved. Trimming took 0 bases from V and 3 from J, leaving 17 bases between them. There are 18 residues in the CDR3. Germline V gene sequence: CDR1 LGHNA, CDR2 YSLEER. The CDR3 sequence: CASSQDGVFGSPNEKLFF. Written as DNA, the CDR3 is TGCGCCAGCAGCCAAGATGGGGTTTTTGGTTCACCTAATGAAAAACTGTTTTTT.

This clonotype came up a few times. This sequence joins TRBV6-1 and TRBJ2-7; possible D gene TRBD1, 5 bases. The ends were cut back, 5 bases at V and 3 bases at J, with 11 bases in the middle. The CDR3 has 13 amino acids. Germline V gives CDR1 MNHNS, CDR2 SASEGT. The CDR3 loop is CASSSRTLYEQYF. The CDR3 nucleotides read TGTGCCAGCAGTAGCCGGACACTCTACGAGCAGTACTTC.

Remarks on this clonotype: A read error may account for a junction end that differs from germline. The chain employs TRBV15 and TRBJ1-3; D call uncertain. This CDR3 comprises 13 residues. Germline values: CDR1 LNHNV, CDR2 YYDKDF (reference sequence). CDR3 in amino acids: CATRSWAGNTIYF. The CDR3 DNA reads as TGTGCCACCCGCAGTTGGGCAGGAAACACCATATATTTT.

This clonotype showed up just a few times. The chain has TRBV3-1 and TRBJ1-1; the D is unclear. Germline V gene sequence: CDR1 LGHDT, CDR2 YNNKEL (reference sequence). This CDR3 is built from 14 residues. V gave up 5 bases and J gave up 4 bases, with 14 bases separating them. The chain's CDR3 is CASSSSGKGTEAFF. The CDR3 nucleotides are TGTGCCAGCAGCTCAAGTGGGAAAGGCACTGAAGCTTTCTTT.

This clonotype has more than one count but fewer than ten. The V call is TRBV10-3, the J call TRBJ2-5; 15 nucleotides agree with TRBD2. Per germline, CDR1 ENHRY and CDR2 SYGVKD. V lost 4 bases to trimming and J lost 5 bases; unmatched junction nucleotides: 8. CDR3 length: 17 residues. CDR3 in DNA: TGTGCCATCAGTGGGACTAGCGGGGGGGCTTTGTCCGAGACCCAGTACTTC. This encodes CAISGTSGGALSETQYF.

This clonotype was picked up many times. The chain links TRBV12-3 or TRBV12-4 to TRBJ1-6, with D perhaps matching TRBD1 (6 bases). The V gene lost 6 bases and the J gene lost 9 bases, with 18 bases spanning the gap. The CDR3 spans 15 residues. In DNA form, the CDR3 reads TGTGCCAGCAGCACCGCCGGGGGGCTTGGTTCACCCCTCCACTTT. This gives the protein CASSTAGGLGSPLHF.

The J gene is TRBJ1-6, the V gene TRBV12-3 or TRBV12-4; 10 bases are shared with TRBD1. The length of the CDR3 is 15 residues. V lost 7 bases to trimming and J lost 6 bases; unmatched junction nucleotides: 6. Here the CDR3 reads CASTQTGGINSPLHF. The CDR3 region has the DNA TGTGCCAGCACCCAGACAGGGGGCATTAATTCACCCCTCCACTTT.

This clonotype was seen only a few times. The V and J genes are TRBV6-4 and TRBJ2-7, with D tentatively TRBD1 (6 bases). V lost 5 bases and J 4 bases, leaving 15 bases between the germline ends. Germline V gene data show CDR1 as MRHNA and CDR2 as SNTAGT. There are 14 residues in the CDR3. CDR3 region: CASSFDRLEYEQYF. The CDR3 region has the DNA TGTGCCAGCAGTTTCGACAGGCTTGAATACGAGCAGTACTTC.

The CDR3 coding sequence is TGTGCCAGCAGGGCTACCGTCGGGCGGGATGAGCAGTTCTTC. It encodes CASRATVGRDEQFF. The chain uses TRBV7-9 and TRBJ2-1, with D possibly TRBD2 on 5 matching bases. The germline V gene has CDR1 SEHNR and CDR2 FQNEAQ (reference sequence). CDR3 length: 14 amino acids. Trimming stripped 6 bases from V and 8 bases from J, with 17 bases between.

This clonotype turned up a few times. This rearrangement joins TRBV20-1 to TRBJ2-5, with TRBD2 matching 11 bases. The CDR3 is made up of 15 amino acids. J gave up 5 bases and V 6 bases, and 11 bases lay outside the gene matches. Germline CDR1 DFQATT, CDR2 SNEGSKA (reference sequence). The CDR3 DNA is TGCAGTGCGGAGCTAGCGGGAGGATGGGGGGAGACCCAGTACTTC. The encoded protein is CSAELAGGWGETQYF.

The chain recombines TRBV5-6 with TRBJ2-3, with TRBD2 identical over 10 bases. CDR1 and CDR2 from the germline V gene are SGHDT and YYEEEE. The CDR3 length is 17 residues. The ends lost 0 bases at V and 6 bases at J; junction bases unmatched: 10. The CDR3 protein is CASSLAASGRGSDTQYF. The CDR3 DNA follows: TGTGCCAGCAGCTTGGCGGCTAGCGGGAGAGGGTCCGATACGCAGTATTTT.

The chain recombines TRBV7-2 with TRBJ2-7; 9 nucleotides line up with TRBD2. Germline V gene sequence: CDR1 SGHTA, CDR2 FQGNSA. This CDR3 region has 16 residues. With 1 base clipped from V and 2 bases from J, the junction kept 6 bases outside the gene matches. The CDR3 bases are TGTGCCAGCAGCTTAGTAGGGCTAGCGGGGCCCTACGAGCAGTACTTC. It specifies CASSLVGLAGPYEQYF.

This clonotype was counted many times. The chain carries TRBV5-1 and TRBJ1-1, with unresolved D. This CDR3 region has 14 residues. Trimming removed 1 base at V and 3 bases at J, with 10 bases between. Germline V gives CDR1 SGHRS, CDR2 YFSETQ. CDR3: CASSLYGQDTEAFF. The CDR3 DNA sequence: TGCGCCAGCAGCTTGTATGGGCAGGACACTGAAGCTTTCTTT.

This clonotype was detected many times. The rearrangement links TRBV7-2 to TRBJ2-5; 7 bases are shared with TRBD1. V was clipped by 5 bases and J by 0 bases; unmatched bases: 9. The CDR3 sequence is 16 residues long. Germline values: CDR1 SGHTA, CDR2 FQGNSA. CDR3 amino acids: CASSGRTGLYQETQYF. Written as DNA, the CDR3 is TGTGCCAGCAGCGGTCGGACAGGCCTGTACCAAGAGACCCAGTACTTC.

CDR3 coding DNA: TGTGCCAGCAGTGCAAGCGGGAATTGGGTCCAGACCCAGTACTTC. It codes for CASSASGNWVQTQYF. This chain connects TRBV9 to TRBJ2-5; 7 bases agree with TRBD2. Per germline, CDR1 SGDLS and CDR2 YYNGEE. CDR3 size: 15 residues. J was trimmed by 6 bases and V by 5 bases; bases with no gene match: 13. Full variable domain (rest looked up from reference TRBV9 and TRBJ2-5): DSGVTQTPKHLITATGQRVTLRCSPRSGDLSVYWYQQSLDQGLQFLIQYYNGEERAKGNILERFSAQQFPDLHSELNLSSLELGDSALYFCASSASGNWVQTQYFGPGTRLLVL.

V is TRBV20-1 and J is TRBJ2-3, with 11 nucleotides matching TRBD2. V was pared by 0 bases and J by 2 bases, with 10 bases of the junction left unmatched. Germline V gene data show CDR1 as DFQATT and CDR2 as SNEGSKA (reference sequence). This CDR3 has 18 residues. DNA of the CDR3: TGCAGTGCTAGAGATTGGGGTCTAGCGGGGGGAAACACAGATACGCAGTATTTT. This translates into CSARDWGLAGGNTDTQYF.